This entry concerns a single T cell receptor (beta chain). Its target is unknown. PCR primers comprised 60 Vbeta and 13 Jbeta primers. Sequencing was performed with immunoSEQ multiplex PCR; in TCRdb, only in-frame clones are kept and a portion is missing. The profile shows 150,000 to 250,000 clones, 70% to 90% of them singletons. This specimen comes from a study of cytomegalovirus exposure and HLA in healthy donors. This CDR3 comprises 15 residues. Trimming at V came to 11 bases and at J to 3 bases, leaving 9 bases not matched to a gene. In germline, CDR1 is MNHNS, CDR2 SASEGT. Study-wide results and caveats: The authors assumed roughly uniform sequencing depth across donors for presence/absence analyses. V- and J-gene trimming in TCR beta was tied to a missense DCLRE1C variant by an analysis performed later. Later analysis placed DRB1 highest and HLA-C lowest in TCR association rates, which differed by HLA locus.

The sequence came from a woman in her forties or fifties in good health and CMV-seronegative. V gene TRBV6-1 combines with J gene TRBJ2-2; 10 positions match TRBD1. Sequencing was performed on PBMCs. CDR3 sequence: CAASTGQGYTGELFF. The DNA for the CDR3 is TGTGCCGCAAGCACGGGACAGGGGTACACCGGGGAGCTGTTTTTT.